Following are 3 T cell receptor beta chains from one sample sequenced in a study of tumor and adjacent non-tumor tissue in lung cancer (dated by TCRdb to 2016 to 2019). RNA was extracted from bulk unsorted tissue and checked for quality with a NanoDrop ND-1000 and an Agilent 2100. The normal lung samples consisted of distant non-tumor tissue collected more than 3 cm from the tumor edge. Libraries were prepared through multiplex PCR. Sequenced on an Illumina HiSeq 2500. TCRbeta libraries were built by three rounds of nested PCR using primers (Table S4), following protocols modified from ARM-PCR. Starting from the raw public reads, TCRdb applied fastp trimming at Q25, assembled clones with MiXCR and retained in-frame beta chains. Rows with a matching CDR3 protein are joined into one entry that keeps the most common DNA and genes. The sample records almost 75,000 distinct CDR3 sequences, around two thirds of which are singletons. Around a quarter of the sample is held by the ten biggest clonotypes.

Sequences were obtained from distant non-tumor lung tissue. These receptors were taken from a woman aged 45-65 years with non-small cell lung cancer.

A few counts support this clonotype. The CDR3 nucleotides read TGCGCCAGCAGCCTAGACAGTAGCAATCAGCCCCAGCATTTT. Its protein product is CASSLDSSNQPQHF. This rearrangement joins TRBV5-1 to TRBJ1-5; possibly TRBD1 for D (5 bases). This CDR3 has 14 residues. Germline-derived CDR1 and CDR2 are SGHRS and YFSETQ. V lost 4 bases, J lost 0 bases, and 8 bases lay in between.

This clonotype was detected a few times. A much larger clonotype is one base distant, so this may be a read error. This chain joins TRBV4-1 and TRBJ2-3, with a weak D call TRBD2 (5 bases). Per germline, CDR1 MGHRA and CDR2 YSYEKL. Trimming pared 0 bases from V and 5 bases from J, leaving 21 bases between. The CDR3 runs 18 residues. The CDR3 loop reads CASSQDRVPAVGQDTQYF. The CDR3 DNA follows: TGCGCCAGCAGCCAAGATCGCGTTCCAGCGGTAGGGCAAGATACGCAGTATTTT.

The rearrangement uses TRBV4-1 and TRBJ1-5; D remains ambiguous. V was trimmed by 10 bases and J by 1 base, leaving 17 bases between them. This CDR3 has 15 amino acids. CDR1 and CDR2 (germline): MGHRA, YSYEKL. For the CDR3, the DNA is TGCGCCATTAGCCAAGACCCGATAAGCAATCAGCCCCAGCATTTT. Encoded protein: CAISQDPISNQPQHF.